The clone carrying this T cell receptor (beta chain) appeared many times. Its antigen is unknown. In making TCR beta libraries, quantitative 5'-RACE with molecular barcodes was used. TCRdb re-analysed the 5' RACE reads in MiXCR, keeping a single row per CDR3 protein. Of around 490,000 distinct CDR3 sequences in the sample, about 5.2% were seen once. The germline V and J ends were trimmed by 2 bases and 1 base, with 11 bases remaining between them. Per germline, CDR1 MNHEY and CDR2 SVGAGI. This CDR3 comprises 15 residues. This specimen comes from a study of CD8 T cells in ankylosing spondylitis. General observations from the study: Earlier authors reported some of these motif variants in reactive arthritis synovial fluid and blood. A TCR beta motif of fewer than ten highly homologous variants appeared characteristic of ankylosing spondylitis blood.

The source of this sequence is a male donor with ankylosing spondylitis. The V gene is TRBV6-5, the J gene TRBJ1-1, with a tentative D call TRBD1 (5 bases). Sequencing was carried out using blood, either unsorted or a sorted T cell fraction (not recorded which). In DNA form, the CDR3 reads TGTGCCAGCAGTTACGGGGGTTTGGGGAACACTGAAGCTTTCTTT. Protein: CASSYGGLGNTEAFF.